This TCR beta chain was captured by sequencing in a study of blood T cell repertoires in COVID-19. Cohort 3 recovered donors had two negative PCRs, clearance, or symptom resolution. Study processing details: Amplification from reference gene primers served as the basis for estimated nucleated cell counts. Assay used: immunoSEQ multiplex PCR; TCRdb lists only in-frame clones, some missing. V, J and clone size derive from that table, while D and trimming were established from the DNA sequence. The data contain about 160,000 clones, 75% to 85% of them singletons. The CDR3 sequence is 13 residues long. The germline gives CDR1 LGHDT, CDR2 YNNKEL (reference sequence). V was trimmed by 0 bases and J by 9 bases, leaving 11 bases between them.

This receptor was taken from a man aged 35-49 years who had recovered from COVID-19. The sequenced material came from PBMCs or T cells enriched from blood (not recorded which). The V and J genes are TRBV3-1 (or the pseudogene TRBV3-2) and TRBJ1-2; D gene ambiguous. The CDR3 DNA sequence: TGTGCCAGCAGCCAAGAGTCAGTCAACCGCTACACCTTC. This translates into CASSQESVNRYTF.